These T cell receptor beta chains were read from a single sample in a study of vaccination effects on CD4 cells after COVID-19. Some clones are missing from TCRdb's copy, which holds only in-frame ones; the method was immunoSEQ multiplex PCR. The sample includes about 45,000 clones, around 70% of them seen just once. These receptors' targets are unknown. The sample here was CD4+ T cells from PBMCs cultured without peptide, taken after COVID-19 vaccination. The receptors were gathered from a human donor who received a COVID-19 vaccine. The CDR3 runs from the conserved cysteine through the conserved F or W. Each record gives: clone size, J gene, D gene, V gene, CDR3 length, CDR3 DNA, CDR3 protein. D genes are given only for firm matches. The size entry is marked missing in some rows and otherwise reads once, few, many or a size class.

. TRBJ1-1 . TRBV25-1 15 TGTGCCAGCAGTGAATTGGGCAGGGGCAGTCCTGAAGCTTTCTTT CASSELGRGSPEAFF
. TRBJ2-1 . TRBV28 11 TGTGCCAGCACCTTAGGTTGGGAGCAGTTCTTC CASTLGWEQFF
. TRBJ2-7 . TRBV6-5 13 TGTGCCTCTCGGGCCGAAAGCTCCTACGAGCAGTACTTC CASRAESSYEQYF
. TRBJ1-2 . TRBV7-9 14 TGTGCCAGCAGCTTAAGCCCGGGGGTTTATGGCTACACCTTC CASSLSPGVYGYTF
. TRBJ1-5 . TRBV18 13 TGTGCCAGCTCAGAGGGGCTCGATCAGCCCCAGCATTTT CASSEGLDQPQHF
. TRBJ2-3 TRBD2 TRBV4-1 20 TGCGCCAGCAGCCAGCCCCCCTTGGTAGCGGGAGCACCTAGCACAGATACGCAGTATTTT CASSQPPLVAGAPSTDTQYF
. TRBJ2-7 TRBD2 TRBV15 18 TGTGCCACCAGCAGAGGGGGGACTAGCGGGAGCCGGTGGTACGAGCAGTACTTC CATSRGGTSGSRWYEQYF
. TRBJ1-2 TRBD1 TRBV20-1 11 TGCAGTGGAGCAGGGGGCCGTGGCTACACCTTC CSGAGGRGYTF
. TRBJ2-6 . TRBV19 13 TGTGCCAGTAGTAACTCTGGGGCCAACGTCCTGACTTTC CASSNSGANVLTF
. TRBJ1-6 TRBD1 TRBV6-6 15 TGTGCCAGCAGACCTCTGAGGGGGCTGGAATCACCCCTCCACTTT CASRPLRGLESPLHF
. TRBJ1-2 . TRBV13 17 TGTGCCAGCAGCTTATTCTTTCTCCGACGTCAAGCTATAGGCTACACCTTC CASSLFFLRRQAIGYTF
. TRBJ2-2 . TRBV4-2 15 TGTGCCAGCAGCCGAGAGGGGGGGCATCCCGGGGAGCTGTTTTTT CASSREGGHPGELFF
. TRBJ2-3 . TRBV14 13 TGTGCCAGCAGCCTGCGCCCGCCAGATACGCAGTATTTT CASSLRPPDTQYF
. TRBJ1-4 . TRBV7-8 14 TGTGCCAGCAGCTTGGATGAAGCAAATGAAAAACTGTTTTTT CASSLDEANEKLFF
few TRBJ2-1 . TRBV2 20 TGTGCCAGCAGTGAATCGGTAGTAGGTGCCCGCCGCATGAAATTCAATGAGCAGTTCTTC CASSESVVGARRMKFNEQFF
few TRBJ1-5 . TRBV2 13 TGTGCCAGCAGGACAGCTAGCAATCAGCCCCAGCATTTT CASRTASNQPQHF
. TRBJ2-5 TRBD2 TRBV27 16 TGTGCCAGCAGTCCGAGACTAGCGGGGAAACAAGAGACCCAGTACTTC CASSPRLAGKQETQYF
. TRBJ2-2 . TRBV5-4 16 TGTGCCAGCAATAAGGGCGGGTCGCCGTACGCCGGGGAGCTGTTTTTT CASNKGGSPYAGELFF
. TRBJ2-7 . TRBV19 13 TGTGCCAGTAGCACTAACCGCGCTGTCGAGCAGTACTTC CASSTNRAVEQYF
once TRBJ2-5 TRBD2 TRBV6-6 15 TGTGCCAGCAGTGGGACTAGCGGGAGTTTAGAGACCCAGTACTTC CASSGTSGSLETQYF
few TRBJ1-5 TRBD1 TRBV27 14 TGTGCCAGCAGCCCAGGACAGGTAGCTCAGCCCCAGCATTTT CASSPGQVAQPQHF
. TRBJ2-7 . TRBV18 13 TGTGCCAGCTCACCCCCGACAGTCTACGAGCAGTACTTC CASSPPTVYEQYF
few TRBJ2-1 TRBD2 TRBV9 16 TGTGCCAGCAGCGTATCGGTAGCGGGAGTCTACAATGAGCAGTTCTTC CASSVSVAGVYNEQFF